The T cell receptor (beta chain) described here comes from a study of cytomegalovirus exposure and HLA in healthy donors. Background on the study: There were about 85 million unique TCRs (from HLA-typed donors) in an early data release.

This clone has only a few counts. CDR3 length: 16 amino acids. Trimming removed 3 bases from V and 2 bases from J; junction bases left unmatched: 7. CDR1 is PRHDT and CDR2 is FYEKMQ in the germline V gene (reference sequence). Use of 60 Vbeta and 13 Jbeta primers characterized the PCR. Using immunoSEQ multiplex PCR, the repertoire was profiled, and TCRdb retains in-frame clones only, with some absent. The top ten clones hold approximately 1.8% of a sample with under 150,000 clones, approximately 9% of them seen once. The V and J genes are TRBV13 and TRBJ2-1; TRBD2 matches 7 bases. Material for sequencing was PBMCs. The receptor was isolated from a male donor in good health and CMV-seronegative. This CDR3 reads CASSLALTSPYNEQFF. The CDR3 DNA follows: TGTGCCAGCAGCTTGGCTTTGACTAGCCCCTACAATGAGCAGTTCTTC.